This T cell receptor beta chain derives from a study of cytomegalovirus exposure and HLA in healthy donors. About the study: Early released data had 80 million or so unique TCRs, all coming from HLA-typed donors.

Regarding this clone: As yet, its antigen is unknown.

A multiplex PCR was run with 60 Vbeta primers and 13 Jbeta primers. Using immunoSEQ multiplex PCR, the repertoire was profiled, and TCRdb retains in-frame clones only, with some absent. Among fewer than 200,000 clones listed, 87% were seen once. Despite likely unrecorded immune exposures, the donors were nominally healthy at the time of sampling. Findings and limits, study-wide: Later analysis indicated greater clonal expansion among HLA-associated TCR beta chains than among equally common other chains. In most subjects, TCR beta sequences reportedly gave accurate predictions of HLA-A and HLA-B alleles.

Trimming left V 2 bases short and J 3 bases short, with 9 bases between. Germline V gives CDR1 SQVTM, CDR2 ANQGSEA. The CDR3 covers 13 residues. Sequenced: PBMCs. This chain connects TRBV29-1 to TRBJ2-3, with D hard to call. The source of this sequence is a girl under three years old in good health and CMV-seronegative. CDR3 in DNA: TGCAGCGTTGAACCGAGTATGACAGATACGCAGTATTTT. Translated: CSVEPSMTDTQYF.